Described below is a single T cell receptor (beta chain) sequence and its context. This clonotype turned up a few times. What this receptor recognizes is not known. No base-level quality is on record; no much larger clone is a single base apart. PBMCs were isolated by Ficoll-Paque density gradient centrifugation. The germline V gene (reference sequence) sets CDR1 to MNHEY and CDR2 to SMNVEV. Inclusive of the bounding cysteine and phenylalanine, the CDR3 is 13 residues long. Left in the record is the CDR3 DNA by itself, 39 bases read in frame from the first base. V trim: 7 bases; J trim: 7 bases; unmatched bases: 8. These data are taken from a study of T-cell memory formation after mild COVID-19 (dated by TCRdb to the early 2020s). Background on the whole study: Most TCR sequence clusters were specific to one of the two donors. Longitudinal TCRalpha and TCRbeta repertoire sequencing tracked T-cell clones expanding and contracting after mild COVID-19 in a couple of donors. Two young, previously healthy adult volunteers, one female and one male, were included in the cohort.

Beyond this particular receptor, the publication reports: Contracting CD4+ clones appeared mostly in the CM and EM memory subsets, whereas CD8+ clones were enriched in EMRA. Only a couple of mild cases were covered in the study, and larger cohorts including severe cases with pre-infection samples were considered necessary. Some responding clones were detected in pre-infection memory, which suggested that pre-existing cross-reactive memory T cells had joined the SARS-CoV-2 response. The second-wave clones that peaked on day 37 were not confirmed to be SARS-CoV-2 specific. Clones that contracted from day 15 to 85 showed balanced CD4/CD8 phenotypes, whereas a second wave of clones that expanded from day 15 to 37 leaned towards CD4+.

These reads were obtained on an Illumina NovaSeq 6000. TCRalpha and TCRbeta cDNA libraries were built by 5'RACE with constant-segment primers, adding sample barcodes and unique molecular identifiers. Trizol reagent was used to extract RNA from every sample. Library amplification was performed in two PCR steps, and a second sample barcode and Illumina TruSeq adapters were introduced in the second step. Sequencing of libraries was performed on an Illumina NovaSeq with 2 x 150 bp paired-end reads. Concerning the study's data processing: Reads were demultiplexed and collapsed into UMI-guided consensus sequences with migec v1.2.7. Using mixcr v2.1.11, UMI consensuses were aligned to TRA and TRB V and J templates and then assembled into clonotypes. Expanded or contracted clonotypes were those called significant by both edgeR and NoisET, with noise models trained on biological replicates. For edgeR calls, a false discovery rate-adjusted p below 0.01 and a log2 fold-change threshold of 1 were applied. As an exploratory analysis of dynamics, max-normalized trajectories of the 1000 most abundant clonotypes were examined with PCA combined with hierarchical clustering. Separately sequenced CD4+ and CD8+ repertoires were used to assign a CD4 or CD8 phenotype to each responding clone. TCRdb itself trimmed the public reads at Q25 with fastp, ran MiXCR and retained productive beta chains. Entries are consolidated by CDR3 protein sequence, retaining the most common genes and DNA. These V and J calls derive from TCRdb rather than the authors' analysis. The sample table shows more than 250,000 distinct CDR3 sequences, and around 15% are seen once. The ten largest clonotypes hold 20% to 25% of the sample.

This receptor was taken from a man aged 18-30 years who had mild COVID-19 (a few samples of this study predate the infection). The sample titles of this study are shuffled in the database, so cell type and time point are left out; the donor was told from shared clones. The chain uses TRBV27 and TRBJ1-1; TRBD1 matches 8 bases in the middle. Material: PBMCs or a T cell subset sorted from them (not recorded which). The nucleotides are TGTGCCAGCACCACTTGGGGGACAGGTGAAGCTTTCTTT. The resulting protein is CASTTWGTGEAFF.